This entry concerns a single TCR beta chain. Its antigen is unknown. The germline V gene has CDR1 SGDLS and CDR2 YYNGEE. This CDR3 spans 15 amino acids. V lost 6 bases, J lost 2 bases, and 17 bases lay in between. Rectal tissue came from one to two pinch biopsies taken at colonoscopy. This entry is derived from a study of pediatric ulcerative colitis. Generated by immunoSEQ multiplex PCR, the TCRdb table keeps only in-frame clones and is missing some. Of over 20,000 clones in the sample, over 60% were seen once. The study's findings and limits: Rectal pinch biopsies may have included blood-derived T cells, especially in patients with overt colitis. No controls had the two rectal clonotypes shared by ulcerative colitis patients.

The source of this sequence is a boy younger than 18 with severe ulcerative colitis. The rearrangement links TRBV9 to TRBJ1-2; D not resolved. The material sequenced was gut tissue. CDR3 region: CASTGTPQRNYGYTF. CDR3 DNA sequence: TGTGCCAGCACCGGCACCCCTCAAAGAAACTATGGCTACACCTTC.